One and the same sample provided the 29 T cell receptor beta chains below, sequenced in a study of memory CD4+ T cells and cytomegalovirus serostatus. Sequencing was performed with immunoSEQ multiplex PCR; in TCRdb, only in-frame clones are kept and a portion is missing. The data contain roughly 56,000 clones, 82% of them singletons. Single viable CD3+CD4+CD8-CD45RO+ cells were sorted as the memory CD4+ T cells. The sequenced sample was memory CD4+ T cells from blood. The source is an adult in good health and CMV-seronegative.

This clone was counted a single time. This rearrangement joins TRBV5-1 to TRBJ2-1; weak D call: TRBD1 (5 bases). Between the trimmed V and J ends, which lost 1 base and 0 bases, there was a span of 11 bases. The CDR3 has 16 amino acids. The germline CDR1 and CDR2 sequences are SGHRS and YFSETQ. This chain's CDR3 is CASSLRWGSSYNEQFF. CDR3 in DNA: TGCGCCAGCAGCTTGAGGTGGGGCAGCTCCTACAATGAGCAGTTCTTC.

The gene calls are TRBV15 and TRBJ2-6; TRBD1 matches 10 bases. The germline V gene has CDR1 LNHNV and CDR2 YYDKDF (reference sequence). CDR3 size: 18 residues. J gave up 0 bases and V 5 bases, and 7 bases lay outside the gene matches. The CDR3 bases are TGTGCCACCAGCTCCTGGGACAGGGGACTCTCTGGGGCCAACGTCCTGACTTTC. It translates to CATSSWDRGLSGANVLTF.

The chain combines TRBV11-1 with TRBJ2-5; 8 bases agree with TRBD1. V lost 3 bases, J lost 1 base, and 4 bases stayed unmatched. This CDR3 has 15 residues. Germline V lookup: CDR1 SGHAT, CDR2 FQDESV (reference sequence). The CDR3 spells CASSFFTGGQETQYF. CDR3 nucleotide sequence: TGTGCCAGCAGCTTTTTCACAGGGGGCCAAGAGACCCAGTACTTC.

This chain joins TRBV28 and TRBJ2-3; the D is unclear. Deletions cut 8 bases from V and 3 bases from J, with 6 bases between. Germline-derived CDR1 and CDR2 are MDHEN and SYDVKM. The CDR3 is 11 amino acids. For the CDR3, the DNA is TGTGCCAGCCAACAAACAGATACGCAGTATTTT. Amino acids: CASQQTDTQYF.

The genes are TRBV19 and TRBJ2-7; TRBD1 might be the D (5 bases). The CDR3 extends over 15 amino acids. CDR1 and CDR2 (germline): LNHDA, SQIVND (reference sequence). V dropped 6 bases and J dropped 3 bases, with 18 bases sitting between them. In DNA form, the CDR3 reads TGTGCCAGTAGCCCGGTCCCGCCAGGGCGCTACGAGCAGTACTTC. Translating gives CASSPVPPGRYEQYF.

The genes are TRBV7-2 and TRBJ2-4; possibly TRBD1 for D (5 bases). Germline-derived CDR1 and CDR2 are SGHTA and FQGNSA. The CDR3 runs 15 residues. Trimming cost V 5 bases and J 4 bases, with 15 bases left between them. The CDR3 nucleotides are TGTGCCAGCAGCAGTGGGGCAGGGATAAAAAACATTCAGTACTTC. It translates to CASSSGAGIKNIQYF.

V usage is TRBV25-1 and J usage is TRBJ2-5, with D possibly being TRBD1 or TRBD2 (5 bases each). Trimming cost V 1 base and J 2 bases, with 14 bases left between them. Germline CDR1 MGHDK, CDR2 SYGVNS. There are 16 residues in the CDR3. In nucleotides, the CDR3 is TGTGCCAGCAGTGAATGGAAGGGGACGCTGCAAGAGACCCAGTACTTC. It translates to CASSEWKGTLQETQYF.

The chain has TRBV7-5 and TRBJ2-1; TRBD1, the table's D call, was not compared with the DNA. TRBV7-5 is an annotated pseudogene. The CDR3 is made up of 13 amino acids. The CDR3: CARSGRGTNEQFF. For the CDR3, the DNA is TGTGCCAGATCAGGCAGGGGGACGAATGAGCAGTTCTTC.

The chain links TRBV5-5 to TRBJ2-7, with a weak D call TRBD2 (6 bases). Germline values: CDR1 SGHKS, CDR2 YYEKEE (reference sequence). The CDR3 length is 15 residues. V lost 0 bases and J lost 3, with 13 bases in between. The CDR3 bases are TGTGCCAGCAGCTTGGGGCGGGGTTTCCTCTACGAGCAGTACTTC. It yields the protein CASSLGRGFLYEQYF.

This chain uses TRBV21-1 with TRBJ2-1; TRBD1 is the table's D call and was not checked against the DNA. TRBV21-1 is deemed a pseudogene. The CDR3 spans 12 residues. The CDR3 spells CASIQSGFEQFF. The CDR3 DNA reads as TGTGCCAGCATCCAATCAGGGTTCGAGCAGTTCTTC.

The J gene is TRBJ2-2, the V gene TRBV30; D is ambiguous. This CDR3 has 14 residues. Germline assignment: CDR1 GTSNPN and CDR2 SVGIG (reference sequence). V was trimmed by 0 bases and J by 4 bases, leaving 9 bases between them. This CDR3 reads CAWSVFVGTGELFF. CDR3 sequence (DNA): TGTGCCTGGAGTGTTTTCGTCGGCACCGGGGAGCTGTTTTTT.

V usage is TRBV6-6 and J usage is TRBJ1-3; the D is unclear. The germline gives CDR1 MNHNY, CDR2 SVGAGI (reference sequence). V lost 7 bases to trimming and J lost 4 bases, with 17 bases between them. This CDR3 has 15 amino acids. CDR3: CASTDPGGHGNTIYF. CDR3 sequence (DNA): TGTGCCAGCACCGACCCCGGCGGGCACGGAAACACCATATATTTT.

The chain uses TRBV14 and TRBJ1-4; tentative D call: TRBD1 (5 bases). Germline CDR1 reads SGHDN; CDR2 reads FVKESK. Trimming shortened V by 4 bases and J by 6 bases, and 18 bases separated the two germline ends. This CDR3 is 16 amino acids long. The CDR3 DNA sequence: TGTGCCAGCAGCCCCCTAAGCGGTGGGGCGGATGAAAAACTGTTTTTT. Amino acid sequence: CASSPLSGGADEKLFF.

The CDR3 DNA reads as TGTGCCAGCAGCTACAGGGGGCTGAGAGCTTTCTTT. It specifies CASSYRGLRAFF. The chain is built from TRBV28 and TRBJ1-1; 9 positions match TRBD1. V was clipped by 6 bases and J by 10 bases; unmatched bases: 6. The CDR3 is 12 amino acids. The V gene's germline CDR1 is MDHEN and CDR2 SYDVKM.

V usage is TRBV27 and J usage is TRBJ1-5, with 8 bases identical to TRBD1. The CDR3 length is 18 residues. CDR1 is MNHEY, CDR2 SMNVEV, per germline (reference sequence). After removal of 5 bases from V and 3 bases from J, the junction contained 15 bases not matched to a gene. The CDR3 sequence: CASSIPPPGQDSNQPQHF. The DNA for the CDR3 is TGTGCCAGCAGTATCCCCCCTCCGGGACAGGATTCCAATCAGCCCCAGCATTTT.

This chain connects TRBV29-1 to TRBJ1-1; D gene ambiguous. V lost 6 bases and J lost 0, with 8 bases in between. The CDR3 sequence is 12 residues long. Germline-derived CDR1 and CDR2 are SQVTM and ANQGSEA. The CDR3 here is CSVNQMNTEAFF. The DNA for the CDR3 is TGCAGCGTCAACCAGATGAACACTGAAGCTTTCTTT.

This chain uses TRBV28 with TRBJ1-4, with D unresolved. The V and J ends lost 3 bases and 16 bases respectively, with 12 bases between them. CDR3 length equals 11 residues. Germline lookup yields CDR1 MDHEN and CDR2 SYDVKM. Here the CDR3 reads CASSFLREKFF. The CDR3 DNA reads TGTGCCAGCAGTTTTTTACGGGAAAAGTTTTTT.

The gene calls are TRBV5-6 and TRBJ1-5, with D hard to call. V shed 0 bases and J shed 5 bases, with 3 bases lying between them. CDR3 length: 12 amino acids. Germline CDR1 SGHDT, CDR2 YYEEEE. The CDR3 DNA reads TGTGCCAGCAGCTTGGGTGATCAGCCCCAGCATTTT. It translates to CASSLGDQPQHF.

The chain carries TRBV6-5 and TRBJ2-3, with a weak D call TRBD1 (6 bases). Per the germline V gene, CDR1 is MNHEY and CDR2 is SVGAGI. Trimming stripped 6 bases from V and 0 bases from J, with 13 bases between. CDR3 length: 15 residues. CDR3: CASRVQGSSTDTQYF. CDR3 DNA: TGTGCCAGCAGAGTACAGGGCTCTAGCACAGATACGCAGTATTTT.

The chain uses TRBV18 and TRBJ2-2; D could derive from TRBD1 or TRBD2 (5 bases each). Germline values: CDR1 KGHSH, CDR2 LQKENI. Deletions cut 4 bases from V and 0 bases from J, with 9 bases between. The CDR3 is 15 residues long. CDR3 region: CASSQGRSNTGELFF. Here the CDR3 DNA reads TGTGCCAGCTCACAGGGACGCTCGAACACCGGGGAGCTGTTTTTT. Filled out from reference TRBV18 and TRBJ2-2, the complete variable domain reads NAGVMQNPRHLVRRRGQEARLRCSPMKGHSHVYWYRQLPEEGLKFMVYLQKENIIDESGMPKERFSAEFPKEGPSILRIQQVVRGDSAAYFCASSQGRSNTGELFFGEGSRLTVL.

The chain uses TRBV6-6 and TRBJ1-2; 7 nucleotides match TRBD1. CDR1 is MNHNY and CDR2 is SVGAGI in the germline V gene (reference sequence). With V trimmed by 5 bases and J by 4 bases, 7 bases remained unmatched. This CDR3 has 14 amino acids. In DNA form, the CDR3 reads TGTGCCAGCAGTCGGGACAGATCCTTCTATGGCTACACCTTC. Amino acid sequence: CASSRDRSFYGYTF.

The chain combines TRBV5-4 with TRBJ2-1; TRBD1 is a possible D gene (7 bases). V lost 7 bases and J 2 bases, leaving 19 bases between the germline ends. The germline gives CDR1 SGHNT, CDR2 YYREEE (reference sequence). The CDR3 length is 16 residues. As DNA, the CDR3 is TGTGCCAGCCACATAGGGCAGGGGGGCCCCTACAATGAGCAGTTCTTC. This translates into CASHIGQGGPYNEQFF.

This chain connects TRBV27 to TRBJ2-7, with a possible D match to TRBD2 (6 bases). The CDR3 has 16 residues. Germline V gives CDR1 MNHEY, CDR2 SMNVEV (reference sequence). V lost 2 bases to trimming and J lost 2 bases, with 16 bases between them. The CDR3 protein is CASSLTGVIAPYEQYF. The CDR3 DNA follows: TGTGCCAGCAGTTTAACGGGGGTCATAGCCCCCTACGAGCAGTACTTC.

The chain joins TRBV5-4 to TRBJ1-1; D is undetermined. This CDR3 has 15 amino acids. Trimming removed 6 bases at V and 0 bases at J, with 15 bases between. CDR1 and CDR2 from the germline V gene are SGHNT and YYREEE (reference sequence). The CDR3 sequence is CASTPGAPMNTEAFF. In DNA form, the CDR3 reads TGTGCCAGCACCCCGGGCGCCCCTATGAACACTGAAGCTTTCTTT. The full variable domain, completed using reference TRBV5-4 and TRBJ1-1, is ETGVTQSPTHLIKTRGQQVTLRCSSQSGHNTVSWYQQALGQGPQFIFQYYREEENGRGNFPPRFSGLQFPNYSSELNVNALELDDSALYLCASTPGAPMNTEAFFGQGTRLTVV.

There are a few counts of this clone. This chain links TRBV18 with TRBJ2-1; D unclear. The CDR3 extends over 16 amino acids. Per the germline V gene, CDR1 is KGHSH and CDR2 is LQKENI. V lost 3 bases and J lost 2, with 14 bases in between. CDR3 bases: TGTGCCAGCTCACCTAATAGTTTGGGCACCTACAATGAGCAGTTCTTC. Encoded protein: CASSPNSLGTYNEQFF.

The J gene is TRBJ2-7, the V gene TRBV11-2; no clear D. V was cut by 5 bases and J by 0 bases, with 11 bases left in between. This CDR3 has 14 residues. The V gene's germline CDR1 is SGHAT and CDR2 FQNNGV. Here the CDR3 reads CASSIGSGSYEQYF. The CDR3, as DNA: TGTGCCAGCAGCATCGGCTCAGGCTCCTACGAGCAGTACTTC. Full variable domain (outside the CDR3, taken from reference TRBV11-2 and TRBJ2-7): EAGVAQSPRYKIIEKRQSVAFWCNPISGHATLYWYQQILGQGPKLLIQFQNNGVVDDSQLPKDRFSAERLKGVDSTLKIQPAKLEDSAVYLCASSIGSGSYEQYFGPGTRLTVT.

This clone was counted between two and nine times. The chain employs TRBV28 and TRBJ1-1; D gene ambiguous. With 1 base removed from V and 4 bases from J, the gap between germline ends came to 4 bases. This CDR3 region has 12 residues. Germline-derived CDR1 and CDR2 are MDHEN and SYDVKM. CDR3 protein: CASSLYPTEAFF. CDR3 in DNA: TGTGCCAGCAGTTTATATCCCACTGAAGCTTTCTTT.

J is TRBJ1-1 and V is TRBV14; possibly TRBD1 for D (6 bases). The CDR3 is 14 amino acids. Germline lookup yields CDR1 SGHDN and CDR2 FVKESK. Between the trimmed V and J ends, which lost 8 bases and 7 bases, there was a span of 20 bases. The chain's CDR3 is CASSQGLRGYEAFF. The CDR3 region has the DNA TGTGCCAGCTCTCAGGGTCTTAGGGGGTATGAAGCTTTCTTT.

The V and J genes are TRBV7-9 and TRBJ1-2; possibly TRBD1 for D (6 bases). Germline V gene data show CDR1 as SEHNR and CDR2 as FQNEAQ (reference sequence). The CDR3 runs 14 residues. Between the trimmed V and J ends, which lost 3 bases and 4 bases, there was a span of 12 bases. CDR3 protein: CASSFPGDGYGYTF. For the CDR3, the DNA is TGTGCCAGCAGCTTCCCAGGGGATGGCTATGGCTACACCTTC.